This TCR beta chain was observed in a study of T cell responses to AZD1222 COVID-19 vaccine. The study's findings and limits: Repertoires were sampled only after the peak T cell response. Nearly half of the spike-specific TCRs reportedly recognize variant regions that carry no mutations. Increases in Spike-specific TCR breadth and depth were seen after two AZD1222 doses.

Trimming stripped 2 bases from V and 7 bases from J, with 11 bases between. Germline values: CDR1 MNHEY, CDR2 SVGAGI. This CDR3 region has 13 residues. TCRdb's copy holds only in-frame clones and misses some; the assay was immunoSEQ multiplex PCR. The sample contains fewer than 130,000 clones, 94% of which appear only once. In regard to this clone: What it binds is not known.

The sample in question was peripheral blood, obtained 28 days after the second AZD1222 dose. V is TRBV6-5 and J is TRBJ1-2, with D possibly matching TRBD1 (6 bases). The receptor's source is an adult who received the AZD1222 COVID-19 vaccine. For the CDR3, the DNA is TGTGCCAGCAGTTACCAGGGGAATATTGGCTACACCTTC. Translation: CASSYQGNIGYTF.